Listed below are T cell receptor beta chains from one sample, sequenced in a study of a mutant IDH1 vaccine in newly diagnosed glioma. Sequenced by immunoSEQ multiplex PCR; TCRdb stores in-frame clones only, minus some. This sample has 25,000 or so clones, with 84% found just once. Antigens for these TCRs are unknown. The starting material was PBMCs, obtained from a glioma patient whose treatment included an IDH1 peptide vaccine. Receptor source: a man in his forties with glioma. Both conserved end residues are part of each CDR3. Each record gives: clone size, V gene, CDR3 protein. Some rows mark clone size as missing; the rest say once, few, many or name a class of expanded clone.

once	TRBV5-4	CASSFKGGSDTGELFF
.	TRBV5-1	CASSGQGWTEAFF
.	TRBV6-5	CASRYDRANEQFF
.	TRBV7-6	CASSWTSGAPEQYF
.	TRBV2	CASSVQGTKTQYF
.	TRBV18	CASSPTSGVSSYEQYF
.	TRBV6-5	CASSGDRVTGELFF
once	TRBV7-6	CASSPRGAHEKLFF
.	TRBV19	CASRRDRRNIQYF
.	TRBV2	CASSEMGGEIDNQPQHF
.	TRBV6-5	CASSYIAAYGYTF
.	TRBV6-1	CASSEADSSYEQYF
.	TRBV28	CASSLPAGTGNEKLFF
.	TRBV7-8	CASSLAGGYNEQFF
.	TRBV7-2	CASSFSGTEGGYTF
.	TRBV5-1	CASSLRQGAREQYF
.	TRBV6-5	CASSYSGSEQYF
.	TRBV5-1	CASSLASMAGGYEQYF
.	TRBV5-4	CASSFGGASDTQYF
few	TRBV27	CASSSQGVWEKLFF
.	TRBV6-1	CASSPSAANTGELFF
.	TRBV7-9	CASSRNEQFF
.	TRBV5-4	CASSLIGSSYNEQFF
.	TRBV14	CASSQIRDTLLGGYTF
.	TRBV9	CASSPRGSLDEQFF
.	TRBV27	CASSLIRGFPGYTF
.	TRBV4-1	CASSQERKLAGETQYF
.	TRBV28	CASPKNGGTEAFF
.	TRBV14	CASSQWRETYEQYF
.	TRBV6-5	CASRYDRNYGYTF
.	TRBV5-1	CASSLEPPGLALFLYEQYF
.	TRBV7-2	CASSLAASGSYEQYF
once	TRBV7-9	CASSLSLTGGLGDEQFF
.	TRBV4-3	CASSRRETEGETQYF
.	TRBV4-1	CASSQEPGLADEQYF
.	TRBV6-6	CASSYQADRGRIGAFF
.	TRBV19	CASSAGQGFNTEAFF
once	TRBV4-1	CASTREVSAEDTQYF
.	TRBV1	CTSSDRETQYF
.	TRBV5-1	CASSLLDGPEQFF
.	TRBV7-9	CASSSRLTGANVLTF
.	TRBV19	CASRGLSTEAFF
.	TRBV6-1	CASSEIPGANQPQHF
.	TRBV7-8	CASSYGTSGGGYTF
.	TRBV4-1	CASSRDSGPYEQYF
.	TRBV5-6	CASSLGTGRKGQFF
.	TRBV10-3	CAISEQEINEQFF
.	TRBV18	CASSPPGHPYEQYF
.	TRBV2	CASRWVSGRWDTQYF
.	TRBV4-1	CASSQVSSNEKLFF
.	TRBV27	CASSNEGTRGQPQHF
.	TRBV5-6	CASSLAFRAETQYF
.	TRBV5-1	CASSLGLDTLWGETQYF
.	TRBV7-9	CASSLGGQGDTEAFF
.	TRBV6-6	CATAGRSWETQYF
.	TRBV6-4	CASSDLPGTDTQYF
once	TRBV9	CASSPRDTIAKNIQYF
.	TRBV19	CASSILAKNIQYF
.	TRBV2	CASFEDRGFYTGELFF